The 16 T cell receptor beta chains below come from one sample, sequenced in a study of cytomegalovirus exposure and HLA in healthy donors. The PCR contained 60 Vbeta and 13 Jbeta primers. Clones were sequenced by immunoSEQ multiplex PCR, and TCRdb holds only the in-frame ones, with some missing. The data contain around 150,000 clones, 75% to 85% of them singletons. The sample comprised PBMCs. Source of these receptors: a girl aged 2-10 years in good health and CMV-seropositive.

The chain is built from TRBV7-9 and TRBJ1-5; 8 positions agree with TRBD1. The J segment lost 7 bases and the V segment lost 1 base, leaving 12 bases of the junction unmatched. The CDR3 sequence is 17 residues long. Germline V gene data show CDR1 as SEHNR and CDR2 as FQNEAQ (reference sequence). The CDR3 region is CASSLGGAGGVGQPQHF. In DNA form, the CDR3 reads TGTGCCAGCAGCTTAGGGGGGGCAGGGGGCGTCGGGCAGCCCCAGCATTTT.

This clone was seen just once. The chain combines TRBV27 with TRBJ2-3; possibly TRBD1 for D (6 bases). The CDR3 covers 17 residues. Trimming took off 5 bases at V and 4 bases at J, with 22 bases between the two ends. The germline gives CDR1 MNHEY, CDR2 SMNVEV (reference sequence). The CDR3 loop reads CASSLQGARVVADTQYF. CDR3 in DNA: TGTGCCAGCAGTCTACAGGGTGCGCGCGTTGTCGCAGATACGCAGTATTTT.

CDR3 coding DNA: TGTGCCACCTCATTTCAGGCGCCTCAGCCCCAGCATTTT. Translated, it gives CATSFQAPQPQHF. The V gene is TRBV19, the J gene TRBJ1-5; D call uncertain. Germline-derived CDR1 and CDR2 are LNHDA and SQIVND (reference sequence). The V gene lost 10 bases and the J gene lost 6 bases, with 16 bases spanning the gap. The length of the CDR3 is 13 residues.

CDR3 region: CAWDNRGGAFF. The DNA for the CDR3 is TGTGCCTGGGACAACCGGGGGGGAGCTTTCTTT. This chain joins TRBV30 and TRBJ1-1; a weak D match, TRBD1 (5 bases). From germline, CDR1 is GTSNPN and CDR2 SVGIG (reference sequence). The CDR3 runs 11 residues. V dropped 5 bases and J dropped 10 bases, with 14 bases sitting between them.

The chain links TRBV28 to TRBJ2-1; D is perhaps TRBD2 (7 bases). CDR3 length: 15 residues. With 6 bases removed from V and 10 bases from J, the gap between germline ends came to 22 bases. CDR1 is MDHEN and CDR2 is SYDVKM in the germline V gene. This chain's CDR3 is CASSQSSAGAAEQFF. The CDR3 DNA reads TGTGCCAGCAGCCAAAGTAGTGCGGGGGCGGCAGAGCAGTTCTTC.

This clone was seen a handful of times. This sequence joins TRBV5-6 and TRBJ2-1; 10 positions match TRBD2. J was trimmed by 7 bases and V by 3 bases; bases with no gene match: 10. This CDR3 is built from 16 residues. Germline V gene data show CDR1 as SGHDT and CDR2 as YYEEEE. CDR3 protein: CASSSSGRALGNEQFF. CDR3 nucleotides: TGTGCCAGCAGCTCCAGCGGGAGGGCCCTTGGGAATGAGCAGTTCTTC.

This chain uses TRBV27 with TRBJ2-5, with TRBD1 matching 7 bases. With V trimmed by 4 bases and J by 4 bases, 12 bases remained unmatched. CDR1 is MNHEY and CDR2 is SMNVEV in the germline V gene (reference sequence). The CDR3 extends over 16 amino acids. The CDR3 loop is CASSSTDRARGETQYF. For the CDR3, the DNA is TGTGCCAGCAGTTCTACAGACAGGGCGAGGGGAGAGACCCAGTACTTC.

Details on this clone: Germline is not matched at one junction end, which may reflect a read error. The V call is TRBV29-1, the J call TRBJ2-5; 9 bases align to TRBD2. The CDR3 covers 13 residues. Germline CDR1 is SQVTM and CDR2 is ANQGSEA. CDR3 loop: CGVRLAGKETQYF. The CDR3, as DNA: TGTGGGGTCCGGCTAGCGGGAAAAGAGACCCAGTACTTC. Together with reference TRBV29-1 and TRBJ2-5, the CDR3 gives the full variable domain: SAVISQKPSRDICQRGTSLTIQCQVDSQVTMMFWYRQQPGQSLTLIATANQGSEATYESGFVIDKFPISRPNLTFSTLTVSNMSPEDSSIYLCGVRLAGKETQYFGPGTRLLVL.

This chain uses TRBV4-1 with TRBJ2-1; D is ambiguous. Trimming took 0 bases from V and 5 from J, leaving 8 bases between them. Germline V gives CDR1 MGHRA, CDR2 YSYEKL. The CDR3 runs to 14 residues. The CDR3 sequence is CASSQEVRNNEQFF. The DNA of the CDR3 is TGCGCCAGCAGCCAAGAAGTGAGGAACAATGAGCAGTTCTTC.

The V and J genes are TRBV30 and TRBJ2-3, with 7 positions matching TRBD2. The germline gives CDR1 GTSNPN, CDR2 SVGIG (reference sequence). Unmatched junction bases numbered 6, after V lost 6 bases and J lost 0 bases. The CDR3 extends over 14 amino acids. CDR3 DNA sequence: TGTGCCTGCGTATGGCGGGAGAGCACAGATACGCAGTATTTT. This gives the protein CACVWRESTDTQYF. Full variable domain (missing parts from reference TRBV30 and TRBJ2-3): SQTIHQWPATLVQPVGSPLSLECTVEGTSNPNLYWYRQAAGRGLQLLFYSVGIGQISSEVPQNLSASRPQDRQFILSSKKLLLSDSGFYLCACVWRESTDTQYFGPGTRLTVL.

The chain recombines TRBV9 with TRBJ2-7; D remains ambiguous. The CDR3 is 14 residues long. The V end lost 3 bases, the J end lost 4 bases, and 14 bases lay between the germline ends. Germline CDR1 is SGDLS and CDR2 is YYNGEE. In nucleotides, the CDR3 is TGTGCCAGCAGCGCCACAGAAACGTGGTACGAGCAGTACTTC. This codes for CASSATETWYEQYF.

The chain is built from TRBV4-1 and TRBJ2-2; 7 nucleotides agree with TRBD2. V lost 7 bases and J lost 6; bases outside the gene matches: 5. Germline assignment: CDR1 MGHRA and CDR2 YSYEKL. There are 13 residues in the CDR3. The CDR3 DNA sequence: TGCGCCAGCACCAAGGGGAGGGCCGGGGAGCTGTTTTTT. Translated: CASTKGRAGELFF.

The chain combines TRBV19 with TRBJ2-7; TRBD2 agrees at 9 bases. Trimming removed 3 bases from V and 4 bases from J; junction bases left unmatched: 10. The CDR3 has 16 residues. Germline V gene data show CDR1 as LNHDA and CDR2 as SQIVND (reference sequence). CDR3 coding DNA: TGTGCCAGTAGTATCCGACCAGCGGGAGGTTTATACGAGCAGTACTTC. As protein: CASSIRPAGGLYEQYF.

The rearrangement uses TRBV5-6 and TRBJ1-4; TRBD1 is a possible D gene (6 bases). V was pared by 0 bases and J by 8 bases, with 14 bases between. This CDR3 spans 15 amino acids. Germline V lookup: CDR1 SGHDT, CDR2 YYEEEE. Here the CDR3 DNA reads TGTGCCAGCAGCTTGGGCGGCAGGGGTGGAGAAAAACTGTTTTTT. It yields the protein CASSLGGRGGEKLFF.

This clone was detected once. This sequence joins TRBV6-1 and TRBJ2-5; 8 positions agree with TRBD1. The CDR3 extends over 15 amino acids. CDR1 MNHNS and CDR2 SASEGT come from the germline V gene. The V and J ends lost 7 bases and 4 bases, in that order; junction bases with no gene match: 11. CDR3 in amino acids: CASTETTGGRETQYF. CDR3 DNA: TGTGCCAGCACCGAGACTACAGGGGGTAGAGAGACCCAGTACTTC.

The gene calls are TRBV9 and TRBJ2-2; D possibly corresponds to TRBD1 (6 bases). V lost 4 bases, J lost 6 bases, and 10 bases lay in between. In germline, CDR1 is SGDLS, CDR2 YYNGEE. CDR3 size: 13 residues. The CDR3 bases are TGTGCCAGCAGCCATGAGGGGGCCGGGGAGCTGTTTTTT. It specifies CASSHEGAGELFF.